Here is one T cell receptor beta chain with its context. The data stem from a study of blood T cell repertoires in COVID-19. Background on the study: Material from acute and convalescent COVID-19 was sourced from the United States, Italy and Spain. T cells, B-cell-depleted T cells, or PBMCs supplied cDNA or gDNA.

Germline values: CDR1 MGHDK, CDR2 SYGVNS. V shed 8 bases, J shed 0 bases, and the junction held 17 bases outside the gene matches. The CDR3 sequence is 18 residues long. In the original processing: Estimation of nucleated cell counts was performed using reference gene primer amplification. Method: immunoSEQ multiplex PCR; TCRdb's copy keeps in-frame clones and lacks some. The V and J calls and clone size are taken from that table; D and trimming were inferred from the DNA. The repertoire consists of roughly 82,000 clones, with around four fifths occurring once and the leading ten covering about a sixth.

V and J are TRBV25-1 and TRBJ2-7; TRBD2 matches at 9 bases. Sequencing used peripheral blood. The source is a woman aged 55-69 years with acute or convalescent COVID-19. The CDR3 region has the DNA TGTGCCAGCGGAACCGTTGGACCTAGCGGGGTTAGCTCCTACGAGCAGTACTTC. This codes for CASGTVGPSGVSSYEQYF.